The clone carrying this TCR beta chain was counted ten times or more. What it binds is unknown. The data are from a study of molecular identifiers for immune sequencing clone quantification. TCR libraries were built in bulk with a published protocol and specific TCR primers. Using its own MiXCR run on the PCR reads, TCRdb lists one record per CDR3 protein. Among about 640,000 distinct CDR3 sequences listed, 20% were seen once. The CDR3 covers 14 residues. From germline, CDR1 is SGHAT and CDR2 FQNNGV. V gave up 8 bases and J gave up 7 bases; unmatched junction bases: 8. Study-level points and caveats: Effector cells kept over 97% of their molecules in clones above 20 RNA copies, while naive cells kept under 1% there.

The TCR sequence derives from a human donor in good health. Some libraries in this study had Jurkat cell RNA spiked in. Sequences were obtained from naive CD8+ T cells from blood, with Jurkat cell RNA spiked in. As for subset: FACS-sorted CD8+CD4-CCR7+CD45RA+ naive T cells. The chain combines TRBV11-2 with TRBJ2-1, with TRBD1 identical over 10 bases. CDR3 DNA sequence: TGTGCCAGCGCCCAAGGACAGGGGGATAATGAGCAGTTCTTC. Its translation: CASAQGQGDNEQFF.